Sequencing of this T cell receptor beta chain was carried out in a study of control samples from healthy donors and cancer patients. Germline V gene sequence: CDR1 SGDLS, CDR2 YYNGEE. J was trimmed by 3 bases and V by 0 bases; bases with no gene match: 5. The CDR3 runs to 16 residues. The assay was immunoSEQ multiplex PCR, and TCRdb's table has in-frame clones only and misses some. The data show roughly 130,000 clones, with approximately 92% seen just once and roughly 2.5% held by the top ten. The sequencing sample was made of blood. The genes are TRBV9 and TRBJ2-5, with TRBD2 identical over 10 bases. The clonotype originates from a man aged 18 to 30 in good health. The CDR3 loop is CASSVGGLAVKETQYF. The DNA for the CDR3 is TGTGCCAGCAGCGTAGGAGGACTAGCGGTAAAAGAGACCCAGTACTTC. The variable domain in full, with the rest retrieved from reference TRBV9 and TRBJ2-5, is DSGVTQTPKHLITATGQRVTLRCSPRSGDLSVYWYQQSLDQGLQFLIQYYNGEERAKGNILERFSAQQFPDLHSELNLSSLELGDSALYFCASSVGGLAVKETQYFGPGTRLLVL.